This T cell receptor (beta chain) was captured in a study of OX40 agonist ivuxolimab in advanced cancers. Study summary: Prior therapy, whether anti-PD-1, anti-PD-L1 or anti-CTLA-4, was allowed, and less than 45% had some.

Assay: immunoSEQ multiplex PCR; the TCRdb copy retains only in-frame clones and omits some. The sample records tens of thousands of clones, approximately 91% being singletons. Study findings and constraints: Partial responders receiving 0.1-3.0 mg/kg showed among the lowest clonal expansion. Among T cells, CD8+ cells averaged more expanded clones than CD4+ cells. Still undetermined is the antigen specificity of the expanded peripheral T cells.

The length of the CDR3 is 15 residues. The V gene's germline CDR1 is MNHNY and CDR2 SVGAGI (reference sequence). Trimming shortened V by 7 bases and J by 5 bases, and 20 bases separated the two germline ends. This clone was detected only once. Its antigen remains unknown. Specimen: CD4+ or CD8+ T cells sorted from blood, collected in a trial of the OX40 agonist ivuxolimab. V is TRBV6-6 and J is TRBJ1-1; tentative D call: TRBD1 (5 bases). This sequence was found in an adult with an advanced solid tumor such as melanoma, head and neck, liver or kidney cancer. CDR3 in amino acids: CASTLGGEVGTEAFF. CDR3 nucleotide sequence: TGTGCCAGCACTCTAGGAGGGGAGGTCGGGACTGAAGCTTTCTTT.